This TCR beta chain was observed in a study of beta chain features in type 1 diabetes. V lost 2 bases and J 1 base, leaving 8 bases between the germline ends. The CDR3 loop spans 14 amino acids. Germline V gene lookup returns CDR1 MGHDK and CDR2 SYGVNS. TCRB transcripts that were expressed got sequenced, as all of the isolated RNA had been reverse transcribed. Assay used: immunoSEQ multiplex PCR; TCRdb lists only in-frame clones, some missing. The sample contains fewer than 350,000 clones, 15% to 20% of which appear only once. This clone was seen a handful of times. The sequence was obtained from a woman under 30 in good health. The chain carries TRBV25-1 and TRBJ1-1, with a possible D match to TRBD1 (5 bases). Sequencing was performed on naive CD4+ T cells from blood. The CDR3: CASSEPGANTEAFF. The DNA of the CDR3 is TGTGCCAGCAGTGAACCTGGGGCGAACACTGAAGCTTTCTTT.